Listed here is a single T cell receptor beta chain. The data were obtained in a study of blood T cell repertoires in COVID-19. Only in-frame clones appear in the TCRdb table, and some are missing; sequencing was by immunoSEQ multiplex PCR. The sample records 240,000 or so clones, 81% being singletons. Per germline, CDR1 SGHNT and CDR2 YENEEA. V dropped 4 bases and J dropped 13 bases, with 14 bases sitting between them. This CDR3 spans 12 amino acids. This chain uses TRBV11-3 with TRBJ2-1; no clear D gene. Sample: peripheral blood. This TCR was recovered from a woman older than 75 with COVID-19, enrolled during active disease. The chain's CDR3 is CASSSGSAPQFF. The DNA of the CDR3 is TGTGCCAGCAGCTCCGGGTCGGCGCCCCAGTTCTTC.